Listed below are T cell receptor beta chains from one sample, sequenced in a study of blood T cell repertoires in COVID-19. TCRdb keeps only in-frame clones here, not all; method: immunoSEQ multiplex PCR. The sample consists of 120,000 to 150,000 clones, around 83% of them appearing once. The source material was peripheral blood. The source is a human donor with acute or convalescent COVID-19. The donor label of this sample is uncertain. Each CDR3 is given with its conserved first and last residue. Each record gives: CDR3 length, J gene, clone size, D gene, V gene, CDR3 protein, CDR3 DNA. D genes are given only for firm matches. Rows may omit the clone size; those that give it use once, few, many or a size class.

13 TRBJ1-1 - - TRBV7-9 CASGSMGATEAFF TGTGCCAGCGGCAGTATGGGGGCCACTGAAGCTTTCTTT
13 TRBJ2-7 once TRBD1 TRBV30 CAWSPTGSYEQYF TGTGCCTGGAGTCCGACAGGGTCCTACGAGCAGTACTTC
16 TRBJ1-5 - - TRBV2 CASGGESTYGNQPQHF TGTGCCAGTGGGGGGGAGAGTACGTACGGCAATCAGCCCCAGCATTTT
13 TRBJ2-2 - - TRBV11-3 CASSFRVTGELFF TGTGCCAGCAGCTTTCGGGTCACCGGGGAGCTGTTTTTT
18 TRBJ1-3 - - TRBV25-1 CASGRGQVGSDKKNTIYF TGTGCCAGCGGCCGTGGCCAGGTTGGTTCTGATAAGAAAAACACCATATATTTT
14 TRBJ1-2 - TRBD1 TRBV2 CASRGQADIYGYTF TGTGCCAGCAGAGGACAGGCCGATATCTATGGCTACACCTTC
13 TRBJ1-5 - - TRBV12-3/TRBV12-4 CASSLAGAGTQHF TGTGCCAGCAGTTTAGCGGGGGCAGGTACCCAGCATTTT
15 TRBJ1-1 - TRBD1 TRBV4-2 CASSQHGQGDTEAFF TGTGCCAGCAGCCAACACGGACAGGGGGACACTGAAGCTTTCTTT
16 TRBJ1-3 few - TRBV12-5 CASGLVREGAGNTIYF TGTGCTAGTGGTTTGGTACGCGAGGGCGCTGGAAACACCATATATTTT
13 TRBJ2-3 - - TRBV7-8 CASSFLDPDTQYF TGTGCCAGCAGCTTTCTAGACCCAGATACGCAGTATTTT
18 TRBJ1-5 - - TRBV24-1 CATSDLHWTAPLNQPQHF TGTGCCACCAGTGATTTGCACTGGACAGCTCCCCTCAATCAGCCCCAGCATTTT
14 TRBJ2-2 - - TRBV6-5 CASSYPGGSGELFF TGTGCCAGCAGTTACCCAGGGGGGTCGGGGGAGCTGTTTTTT
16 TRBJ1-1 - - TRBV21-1 CASSRVRGQSRTEAFF TGTGCCAGCAGCAGAGTAAGGGGACAGAGTAGAACTGAAGCTTTCTTT
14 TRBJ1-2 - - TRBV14 CASSQDRGLAGYTF TGTGCCAGCAGCCAAGATCGGGGTTTAGCTGGCTACACCTTC
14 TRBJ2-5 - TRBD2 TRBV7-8 CASSLVSGGETQYF TGTGCCAGCAGCCTAGTCTCGGGGGGAGAGACCCAGTACTTC
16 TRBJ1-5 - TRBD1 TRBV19 CASSIRTGNSNQPQHF TGTGCCAGTAGTATCAGGACAGGTAATAGCAATCAGCCCCAGCATTTT
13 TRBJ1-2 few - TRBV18 CASSPAAAYGYTF TGTGCCAGCTCACCGGCGGCCGCTTATGGCTACACCTTC
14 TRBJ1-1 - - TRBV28 CASSLGTAGTEAFF TGTGCCAGCAGCCTAGGCACTGCAGGGACTGAAGCTTTCTTT
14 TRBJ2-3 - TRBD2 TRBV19 CASSTRTSVDTQYF TGTGCCAGTAGTACCCGGACTAGCGTCGATACGCAGTATTTT
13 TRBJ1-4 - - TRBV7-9 CASQEAANEKLFF TGTGCCAGCCAGGAGGCAGCGAATGAAAAACTGTTTTTT
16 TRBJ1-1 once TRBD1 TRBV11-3 CASSLGERQGATEAFF TGTGCCAGCAGCTTAGGTGAAAGACAGGGAGCCACTGAAGCTTTCTTT
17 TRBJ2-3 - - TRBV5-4 CASRSGTFSLSTDTQYF TGTGCCAGCAGGTCCGGGACTTTCAGTTTAAGCACAGATACGCAGTATTTT
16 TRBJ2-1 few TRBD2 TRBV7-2 CASSLAGGYSYNEQFF TGTGCCAGCAGCTTAGCGGGGGGGTACTCCTACAATGAGCAGTTCTTC
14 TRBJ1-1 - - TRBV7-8 CASSLVRGWTEAFF TGTGCCAGCAGCTTAGTTAGGGGTTGGACTGAAGCTTTCTTT
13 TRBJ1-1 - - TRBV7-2 CASSLGGGREAFF TGTGCCAGCAGCTTAGGCGGGGGGAGGGAAGCTTTCTTT
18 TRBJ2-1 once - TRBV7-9 CASSLAQRRGRGFNEQFF TGTGCCAGCAGCTTAGCGCAACGGAGGGGGCGCGGGTTCAATGAGCAGTTCTTC
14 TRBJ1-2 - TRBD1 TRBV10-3 CAISPGQGAFGYTF TGTGCCATCAGCCCGGGACAGGGGGCATTTGGCTACACCTTC
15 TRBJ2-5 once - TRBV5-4 CASSSQQGRQETQYF TGTGCCAGCAGTTCTCAGCAGGGTCGGCAAGAGACCCAGTACTTC